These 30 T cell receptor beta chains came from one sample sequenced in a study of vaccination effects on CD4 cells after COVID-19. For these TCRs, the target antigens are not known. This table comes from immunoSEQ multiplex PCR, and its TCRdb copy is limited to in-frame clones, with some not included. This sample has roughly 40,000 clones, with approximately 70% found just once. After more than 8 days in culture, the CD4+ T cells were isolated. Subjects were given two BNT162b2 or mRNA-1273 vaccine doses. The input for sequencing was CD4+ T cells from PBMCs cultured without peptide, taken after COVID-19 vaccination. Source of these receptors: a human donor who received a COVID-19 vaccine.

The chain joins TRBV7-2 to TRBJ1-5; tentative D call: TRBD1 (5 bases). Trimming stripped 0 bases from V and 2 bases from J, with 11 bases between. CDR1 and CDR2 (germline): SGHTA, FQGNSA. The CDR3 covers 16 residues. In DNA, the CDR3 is TGTGCCAGCAGCTTAGCGGCAGGGAATCGCAATCAGCCCCAGCATTTT. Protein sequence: CASSLAAGNRNQPQHF.

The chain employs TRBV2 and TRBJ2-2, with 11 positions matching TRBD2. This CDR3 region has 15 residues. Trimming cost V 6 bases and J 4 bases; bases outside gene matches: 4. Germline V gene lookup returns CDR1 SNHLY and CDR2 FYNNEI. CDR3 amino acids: CASRELAGGTGELFF. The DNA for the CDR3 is TGTGCCAGCAGAGAGCTAGCGGGGGGCACCGGGGAGCTGTTTTTT.

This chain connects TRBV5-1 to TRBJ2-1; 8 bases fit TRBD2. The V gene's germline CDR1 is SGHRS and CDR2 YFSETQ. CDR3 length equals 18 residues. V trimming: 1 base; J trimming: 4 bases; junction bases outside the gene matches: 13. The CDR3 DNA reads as TGCGCCAGCAGCTTGACACCAAAAACACTAGCGGCTTACAATGAGCAGTTCTTC. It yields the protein CASSLTPKTLAAYNEQFF.

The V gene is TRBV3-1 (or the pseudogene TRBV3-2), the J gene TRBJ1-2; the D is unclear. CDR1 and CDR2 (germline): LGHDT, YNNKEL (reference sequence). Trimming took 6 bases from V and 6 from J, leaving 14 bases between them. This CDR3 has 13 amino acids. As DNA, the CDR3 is TGTGCCAGCAGTCGGACCGCAGAAAATGGCTACACCTTC. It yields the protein CASSRTAENGYTF.

CDR3 loop: CASSDSRTSSNEQFF. The CDR3 DNA reads TGTGCCAGCAGTGACTCAAGGACTAGCAGCAATGAGCAGTTCTTC. The J gene is TRBJ2-1, the V gene TRBV25-1; 8 positions agree with TRBD2. The V and J ends lost 3 bases and 6 bases, in that order; junction bases with no gene match: 7. CDR3 size: 15 residues. Germline V lookup: CDR1 MGHDK, CDR2 SYGVNS.

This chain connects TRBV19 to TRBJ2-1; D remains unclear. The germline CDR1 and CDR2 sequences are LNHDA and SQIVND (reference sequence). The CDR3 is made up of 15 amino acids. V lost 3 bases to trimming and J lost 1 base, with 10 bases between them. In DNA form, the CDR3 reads TGTGCCAGTAGTATCACCGGCCAATCCTACAATGAGCAGTTCTTC. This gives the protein CASSITGQSYNEQFF. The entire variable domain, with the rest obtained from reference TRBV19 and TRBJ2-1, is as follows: DGGITQSPKYLFRKEGQNVTLSCEQNLNHDAMYWYRQDPGQGLRLIYYSQIVNDFQKGDIAEGYSVSREKKESFPLTVTSAQKNPTAFYLCASSITGQSYNEQFFGPGTRLTVL.

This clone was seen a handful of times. The DNA for the CDR3 is TGCGCCAGCAGCTTGCGGGGACAGAACTATGGCTACACCTTC. Amino acids: CASSLRGQNYGYTF. This chain links TRBV5-1 with TRBJ1-2, with 7 nucleotides matching TRBD1. The germline CDR1 and CDR2 sequences are SGHRS and YFSETQ. The CDR3 covers 14 residues. Trimming took 1 base from V and 2 from J; bases not matched to a gene: 2.

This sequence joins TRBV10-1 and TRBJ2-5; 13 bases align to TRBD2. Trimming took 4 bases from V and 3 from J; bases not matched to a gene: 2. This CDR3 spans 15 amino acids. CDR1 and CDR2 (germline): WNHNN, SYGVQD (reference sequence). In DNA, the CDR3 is TGCGCCAGCAGTGGGGGGACTAGCGGGAAAGAGACCCAGTACTTC. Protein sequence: CASSGGTSGKETQYF.

The CDR3 nucleotides are TGTGCCAGCAGTCACGCACGGGCCGGAGAGCAGCCCCAGCATTTT. Its translation is CASSHARAGEQPQHF. This sequence joins TRBV6-5 and TRBJ1-5, with D hard to call. V lost 5 bases, J lost 7 bases, and 18 bases lay in between. The CDR3 is made up of 15 amino acids. Germline CDR1 is MNHEY and CDR2 is SVGAGI.

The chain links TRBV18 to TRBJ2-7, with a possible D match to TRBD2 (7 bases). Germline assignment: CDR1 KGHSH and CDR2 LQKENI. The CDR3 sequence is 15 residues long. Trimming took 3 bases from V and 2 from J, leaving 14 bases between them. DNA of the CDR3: TGTGCCAGCTCACCGTTAGGGGGGGAACCCTACGAGCAGTACTTC. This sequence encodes CASSPLGGEPYEQYF. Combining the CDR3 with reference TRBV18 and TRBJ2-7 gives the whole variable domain NAGVMQNPRHLVRRRGQEARLRCSPMKGHSHVYWYRQLPEEGLKFMVYLQKENIIDESGMPKERFSAEFPKEGPSILRIQQVVRGDSAAYFCASSPLGGEPYEQYFGPGTRLTVT.

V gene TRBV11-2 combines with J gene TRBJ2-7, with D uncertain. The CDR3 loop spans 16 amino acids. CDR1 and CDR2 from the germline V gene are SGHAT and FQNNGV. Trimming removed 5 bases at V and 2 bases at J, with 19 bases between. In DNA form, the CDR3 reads TGTGCCAGCAGCCCCGAAGGGTCCTTACCCACCTACGAGCAGTACTTC. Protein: CASSPEGSLPTYEQYF. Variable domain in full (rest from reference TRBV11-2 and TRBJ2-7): EAGVAQSPRYKIIEKRQSVAFWCNPISGHATLYWYQQILGQGPKLLIQFQNNGVVDDSQLPKDRFSAERLKGVDSTLKIQPAKLEDSAVYLCASSPEGSLPTYEQYFGPGTRLTVT.

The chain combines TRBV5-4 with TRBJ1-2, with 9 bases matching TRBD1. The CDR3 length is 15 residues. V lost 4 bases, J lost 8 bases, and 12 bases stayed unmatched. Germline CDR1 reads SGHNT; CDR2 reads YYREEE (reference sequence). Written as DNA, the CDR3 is TGTGCCAGCAGCCTACCGGGACAGGGATTCTTGGGCTACACCTTC. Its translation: CASSLPGQGFLGYTF.

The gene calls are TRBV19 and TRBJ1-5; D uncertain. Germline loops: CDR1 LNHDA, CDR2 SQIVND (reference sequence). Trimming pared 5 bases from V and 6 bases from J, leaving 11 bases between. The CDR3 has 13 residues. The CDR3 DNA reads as TGTGCCAGTAGTGTCCAGTCTTCTCAGCCCCAGCATTTT. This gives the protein CASSVQSSQPQHF. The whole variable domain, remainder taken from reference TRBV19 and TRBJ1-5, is DGGITQSPKYLFRKEGQNVTLSCEQNLNHDAMYWYRQDPGQGLRLIYYSQIVNDFQKGDIAEGYSVSREKKESFPLTVTSAQKNPTAFYLCASSVQSSQPQHFGDGTRLSIL.

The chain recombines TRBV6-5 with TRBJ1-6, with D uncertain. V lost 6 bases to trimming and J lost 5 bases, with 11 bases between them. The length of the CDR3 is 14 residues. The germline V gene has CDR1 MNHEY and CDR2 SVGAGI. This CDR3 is CASSRTENNSPLHF. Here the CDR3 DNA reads TGTGCCAGCAGCAGGACGGAAAATAATTCACCCCTCCACTTT.

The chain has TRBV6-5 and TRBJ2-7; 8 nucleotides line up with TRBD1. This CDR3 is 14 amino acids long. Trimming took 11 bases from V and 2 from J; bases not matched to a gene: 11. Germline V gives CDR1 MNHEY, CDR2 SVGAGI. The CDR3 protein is CASNLRQGPYEQYF. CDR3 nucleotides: TGTGCCTCCAACCTCCGACAGGGGCCCTACGAGCAGTACTTC.

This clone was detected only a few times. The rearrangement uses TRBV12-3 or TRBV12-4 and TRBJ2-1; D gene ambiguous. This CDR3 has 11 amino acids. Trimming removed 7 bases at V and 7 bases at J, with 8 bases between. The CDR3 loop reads CASTTRNEQFF. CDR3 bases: TGTGCCAGCACAACTCGAAATGAGCAGTTCTTC.

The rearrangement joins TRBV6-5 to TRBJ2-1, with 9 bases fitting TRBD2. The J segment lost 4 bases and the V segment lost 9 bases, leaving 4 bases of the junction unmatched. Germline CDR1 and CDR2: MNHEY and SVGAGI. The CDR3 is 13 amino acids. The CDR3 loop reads CARRREGYNEQFF. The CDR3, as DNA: TGTGCCAGGCGGCGGGAGGGATACAATGAGCAGTTCTTC.

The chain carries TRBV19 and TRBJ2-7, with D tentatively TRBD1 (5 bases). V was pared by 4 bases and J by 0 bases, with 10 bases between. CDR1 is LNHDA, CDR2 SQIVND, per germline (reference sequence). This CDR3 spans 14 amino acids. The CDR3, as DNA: TGTGCCAGTAGTAGAAAGGACACCTCCTACGAGCAGTACTTC. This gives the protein CASSRKDTSYEQYF.

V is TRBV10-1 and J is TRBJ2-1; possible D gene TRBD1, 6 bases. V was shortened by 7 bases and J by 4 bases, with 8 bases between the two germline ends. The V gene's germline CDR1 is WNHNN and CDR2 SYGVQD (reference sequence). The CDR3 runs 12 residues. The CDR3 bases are TGCGCCAGCACCGGACAGTACAATGAGCAGTTCTTC. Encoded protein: CASTGQYNEQFF.

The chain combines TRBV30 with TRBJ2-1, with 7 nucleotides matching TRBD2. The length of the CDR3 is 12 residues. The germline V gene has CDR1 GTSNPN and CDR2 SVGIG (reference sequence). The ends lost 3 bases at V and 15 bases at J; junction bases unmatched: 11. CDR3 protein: CAWSERGRNTFF. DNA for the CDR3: TGTGCCTGGAGCGAGCGGGGCCGCAATACGTTCTTC.

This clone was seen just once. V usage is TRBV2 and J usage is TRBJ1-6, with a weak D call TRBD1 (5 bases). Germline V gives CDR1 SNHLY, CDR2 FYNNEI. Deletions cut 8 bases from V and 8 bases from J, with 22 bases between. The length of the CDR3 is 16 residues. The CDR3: CASEPRIWGADSPLHF. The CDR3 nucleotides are TGTGCCAGCGAACCGAGGATTTGGGGCGCCGATTCACCCCTCCACTTT. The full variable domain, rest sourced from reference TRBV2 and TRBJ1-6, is EPEVTQTPSHQVTQMGQEVILRCVPISNHLYFYWYRQILGQKVEFLVSFYNNEISEKSEIFDDQFSVERPDGSNFTLKIRSTKLEDSAMYFCASEPRIWGADSPLHFGNGTRLTVT.

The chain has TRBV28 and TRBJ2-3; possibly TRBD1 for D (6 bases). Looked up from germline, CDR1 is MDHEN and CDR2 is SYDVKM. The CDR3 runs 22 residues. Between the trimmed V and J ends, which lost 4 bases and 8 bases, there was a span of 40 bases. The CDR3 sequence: CASSSFGVRDTTKSYAPITQYF. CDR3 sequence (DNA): TGTGCCAGCAGTTCCTTCGGGGTCAGGGACACAACCAAGTCTTATGCACCAATTACGCAGTATTTT.

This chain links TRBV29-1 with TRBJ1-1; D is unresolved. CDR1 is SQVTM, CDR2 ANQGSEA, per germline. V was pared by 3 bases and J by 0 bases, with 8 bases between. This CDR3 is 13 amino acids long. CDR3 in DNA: TGCAGCGTTGAGGCCCGCTTGAACACTGAAGCTTTCTTT. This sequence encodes CSVEARLNTEAFF.

The CDR3 spells CASSPLVAGSTDTQYF. The DNA for the CDR3 is TGTGCCAGCAGTCCGTTGGTAGCGGGAAGCACAGATACGCAGTATTTT. The V and J genes are TRBV6-6 and TRBJ2-3, with 8 bases fitting TRBD2. The CDR3 is 16 residues long. Germline CDR1 MNHNY, CDR2 SVGAGI (reference sequence). Germline trimming cut 5 bases from V and 0 bases from J; bases unmatched to any gene: 7.

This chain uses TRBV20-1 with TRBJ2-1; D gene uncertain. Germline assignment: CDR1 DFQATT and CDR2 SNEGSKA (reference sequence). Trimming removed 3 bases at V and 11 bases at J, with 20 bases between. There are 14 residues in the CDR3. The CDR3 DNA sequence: TGCAGTGCTAGTCTGCAGAATGAGGCCTCTAAGCAGTTCTTC. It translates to CSASLQNEASKQFF.

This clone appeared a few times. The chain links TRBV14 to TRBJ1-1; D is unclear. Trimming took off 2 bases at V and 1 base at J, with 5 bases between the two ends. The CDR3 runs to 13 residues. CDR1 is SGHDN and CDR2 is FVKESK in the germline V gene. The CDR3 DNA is TGTGCCAGCAGCCAACGACGGAACACTGAAGCTTTCTTT. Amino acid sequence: CASSQRRNTEAFF.

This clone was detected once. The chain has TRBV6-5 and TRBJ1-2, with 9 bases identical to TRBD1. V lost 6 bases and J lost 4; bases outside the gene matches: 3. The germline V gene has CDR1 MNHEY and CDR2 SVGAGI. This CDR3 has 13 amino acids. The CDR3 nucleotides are TGTGCCAGCAGGACAGGGGGTAGCTATGGCTACACCTTC. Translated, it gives CASRTGGSYGYTF.

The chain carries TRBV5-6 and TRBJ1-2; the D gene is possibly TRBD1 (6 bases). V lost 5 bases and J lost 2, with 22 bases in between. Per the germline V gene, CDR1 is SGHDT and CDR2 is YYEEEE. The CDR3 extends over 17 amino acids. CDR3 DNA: TGTGCCAGCAGATGCGGGGGGGGCAGATCTTTAAACTATGGCTACACCTTC. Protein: CASRCGGGRSLNYGYTF.

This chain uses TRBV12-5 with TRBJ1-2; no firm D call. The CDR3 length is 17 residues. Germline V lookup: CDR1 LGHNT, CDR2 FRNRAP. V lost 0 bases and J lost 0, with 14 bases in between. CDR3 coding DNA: TGTGCTAGTGGTTTGGTTATAGGATTTGAATCTAACTATGGCTACACCTTC. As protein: CASGLVIGFESNYGYTF.

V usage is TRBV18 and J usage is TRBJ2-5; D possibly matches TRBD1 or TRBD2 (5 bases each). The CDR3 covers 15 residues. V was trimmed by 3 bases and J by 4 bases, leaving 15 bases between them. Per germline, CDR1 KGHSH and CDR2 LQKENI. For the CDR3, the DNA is TGTGCCAGCTCACCGACGGGGCTATGGGCAGAGACCCAGTACTTC. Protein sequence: CASSPTGLWAETQYF.